The 4 T cell receptor beta chains below were found in one sample sequenced in a study of blood T cell repertoires in COVID-19. Produced via immunoSEQ multiplex PCR; TCRdb's table is partial and in-frame only. The sample lists around 270,000 clones, 84% occurring once. Sequencing was carried out using peripheral blood. Every receptor here comes from a middle-aged woman who had recovered from COVID-19.

The V gene is TRBV9, the J gene TRBJ2-7, with D possibly matching TRBD2 (6 bases). The CDR3 runs 14 residues. The germline gives CDR1 SGDLS, CDR2 YYNGEE. V was pared by 0 bases and J by 4 bases, with 11 bases between. In DNA, the CDR3 is TGTGCCAGCAGCGTAGGGGGGGTTCGGTACGAGCAGTACTTC. This encodes CASSVGGVRYEQYF.

The chain couples TRBV9 to TRBJ2-5; a weak D match, TRBD2 (6 bases). This CDR3 contains 14 residues. Trimming shortened V by 2 bases and J by 1 base, and 9 bases separated the two germline ends. In germline, CDR1 is SGDLS, CDR2 YYNGEE. The CDR3 DNA sequence: TGTGCCAGCAGCGTCCGCGGGGCCCAAGAGACCCAGTACTTC. It encodes CASSVRGAQETQYF.

The chain employs TRBV15 and TRBJ1-6, with D hard to call. This CDR3 comprises 13 residues. The germline V gene encodes CDR1 LNHNV and CDR2 YYDKDF (reference sequence). V was clipped by 0 bases and J by 7 bases, with 4 bases between them. The CDR3 nucleotides are TGTGCCACCAGCAGAGACATGAATTCACCCCTCCACTTT. Protein: CATSRDMNSPLHF.

This chain uses TRBV3-1 (or the pseudogene TRBV3-2) with TRBJ2-1; TRBD1 matches at 9 bases. This CDR3 is 15 amino acids long. Germline assignment: CDR1 LGHDT and CDR2 YNNKEL (reference sequence). The ends lost 4 bases at V and 4 bases at J; junction bases unmatched: 5. In DNA form, the CDR3 reads TGTGCCAGCAGCCTCCGGGACAGGGTTTACAATGAGCAGTTCTTC. This sequence encodes CASSLRDRVYNEQFF.